This TCR beta chain was identified during a study of blood T cell repertoires in COVID-19. Study overall: Sites across the United States, Italy and Spain contributed samples from acute and convalescent COVID-19.

Between the trimmed V and J ends, which lost 1 base and 4 bases, there was a span of 23 bases. The CDR3 totals 20 residues. In germline, CDR1 is LGHNA, CDR2 YSLEER. Per the original data handling: Estimates of nucleated cell counts were drawn from the amplification of reference gene primers. Assay used: immunoSEQ multiplex PCR; TCRdb lists only in-frame clones, some missing. V and J calls and clone size are those listed in that table; D and trimming were worked out from the DNA. This repertoire shows 90,000 to 130,000 clones, nearly 90% found once; its top ten account for more than 4%. This clone was observed once.

Sequencing was carried out using peripheral blood. The genes are TRBV4-3 and TRBJ2-6; no definite D call. The receptor was derived from a human donor in a cohort sampled during active COVID-19. CDR3 sequence: CASSQAVGIGRSTGANVLTF. For the CDR3, the DNA is TGCGCCAGCAGCCAAGCGGTCGGAATTGGGCGAAGTACGGGGGCCAACGTCCTGACTTTC.